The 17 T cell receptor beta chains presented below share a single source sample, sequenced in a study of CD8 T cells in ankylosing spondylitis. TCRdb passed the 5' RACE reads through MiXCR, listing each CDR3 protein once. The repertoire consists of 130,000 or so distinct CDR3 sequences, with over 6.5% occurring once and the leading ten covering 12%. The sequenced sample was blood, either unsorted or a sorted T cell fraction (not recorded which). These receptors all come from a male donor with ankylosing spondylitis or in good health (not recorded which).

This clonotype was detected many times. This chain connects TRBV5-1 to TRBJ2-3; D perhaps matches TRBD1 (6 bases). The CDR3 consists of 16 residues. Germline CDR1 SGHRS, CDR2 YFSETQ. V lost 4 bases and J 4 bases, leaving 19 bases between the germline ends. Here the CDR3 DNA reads TGCGCCAGCAGCCCCCAATCGACAGGTGGGGCAGATACGCAGTATTTT. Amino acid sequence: CASSPQSTGGADTQYF.

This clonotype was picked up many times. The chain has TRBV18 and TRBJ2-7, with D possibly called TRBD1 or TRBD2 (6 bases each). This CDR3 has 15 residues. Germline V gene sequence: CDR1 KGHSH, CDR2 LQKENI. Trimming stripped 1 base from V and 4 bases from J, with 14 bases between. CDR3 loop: CASSPRGATPYEQYF. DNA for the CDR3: TGTGCCAGCTCACCACGGGGGGCCACTCCTTACGAGCAGTACTTC.

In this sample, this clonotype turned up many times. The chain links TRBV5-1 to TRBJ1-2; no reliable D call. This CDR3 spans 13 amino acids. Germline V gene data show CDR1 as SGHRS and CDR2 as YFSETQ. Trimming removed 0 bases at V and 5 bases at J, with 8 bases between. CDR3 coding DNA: TGCGCCAGCAGCTTGGGTGCGATGTATGGCTACACCTTC. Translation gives CASSLGAMYGYTF.

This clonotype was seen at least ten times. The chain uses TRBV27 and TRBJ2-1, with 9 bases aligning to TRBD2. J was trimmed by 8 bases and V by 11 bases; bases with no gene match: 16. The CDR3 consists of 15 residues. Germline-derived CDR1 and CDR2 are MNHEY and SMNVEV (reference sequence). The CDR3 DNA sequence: TGTGCCGGACCGGGACTAGCTATTTCAAGGCATGAGCAGTTCTTC. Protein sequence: CAGPGLAISRHEQFF.

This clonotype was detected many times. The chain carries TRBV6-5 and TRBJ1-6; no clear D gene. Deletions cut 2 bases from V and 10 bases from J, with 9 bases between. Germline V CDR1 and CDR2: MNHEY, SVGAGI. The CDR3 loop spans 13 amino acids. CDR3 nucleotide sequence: TGTGCCAGCAGTTACGGAGTAGAATCACCCCTCCACTTT. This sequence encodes CASSYGVESPLHF.

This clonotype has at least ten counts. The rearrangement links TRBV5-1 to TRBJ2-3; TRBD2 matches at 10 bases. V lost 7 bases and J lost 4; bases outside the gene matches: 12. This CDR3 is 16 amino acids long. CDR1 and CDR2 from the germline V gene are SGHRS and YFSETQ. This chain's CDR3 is CASAPRSGGVADTQYF. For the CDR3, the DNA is TGCGCCAGCGCCCCTCGAAGCGGGGGGGTCGCAGATACGCAGTATTTT.

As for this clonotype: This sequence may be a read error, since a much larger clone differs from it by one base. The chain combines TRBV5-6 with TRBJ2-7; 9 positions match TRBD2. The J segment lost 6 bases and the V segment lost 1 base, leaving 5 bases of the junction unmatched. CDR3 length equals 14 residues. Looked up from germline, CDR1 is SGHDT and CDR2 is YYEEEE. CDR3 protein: CASSLTSGYCEQYF. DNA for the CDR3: TGTGCCAGCAGCTTGACTAGCGGGTATTGCGAGCAGTACTTC.

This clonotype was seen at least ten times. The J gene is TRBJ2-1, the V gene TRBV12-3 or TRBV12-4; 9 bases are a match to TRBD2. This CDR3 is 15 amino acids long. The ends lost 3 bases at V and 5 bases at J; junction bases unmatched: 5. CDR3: CASSFGGRAHNEQFF. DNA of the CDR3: TGTGCCAGCAGTTTCGGCGGGAGGGCCCACAATGAGCAGTTCTTC.

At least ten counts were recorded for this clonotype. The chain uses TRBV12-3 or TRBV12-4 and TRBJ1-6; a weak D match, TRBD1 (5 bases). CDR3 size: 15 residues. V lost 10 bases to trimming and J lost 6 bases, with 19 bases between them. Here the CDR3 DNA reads TGTGCCACCAGACGGGGGGGACCTCTTAATTCACCCCTCCACTTT. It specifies CATRRGGPLNSPLHF.

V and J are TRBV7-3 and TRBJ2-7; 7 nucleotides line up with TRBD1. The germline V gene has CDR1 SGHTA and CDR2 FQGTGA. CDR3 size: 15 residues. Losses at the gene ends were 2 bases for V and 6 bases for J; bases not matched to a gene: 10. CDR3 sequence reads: CASSLLGGAEGEQYF. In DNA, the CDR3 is TGTGCCAGCAGCTTATTAGGGGGCGCCGAAGGCGAGCAGTACTTC.

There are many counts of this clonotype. The CDR3 coding sequence is TGCAGTGCTAGAGATGCCGGACAGGGAACCGGGGAGCTGTTTTTT. Its protein is CSARDAGQGTGELFF. This chain joins TRBV20-1 and TRBJ2-2; 8 bases agree with TRBD1. The germline gives CDR1 DFQATT, CDR2 SNEGSKA (reference sequence). With 0 bases clipped from V and 5 bases from J, the junction kept 5 bases outside the gene matches. The CDR3 consists of 15 residues.

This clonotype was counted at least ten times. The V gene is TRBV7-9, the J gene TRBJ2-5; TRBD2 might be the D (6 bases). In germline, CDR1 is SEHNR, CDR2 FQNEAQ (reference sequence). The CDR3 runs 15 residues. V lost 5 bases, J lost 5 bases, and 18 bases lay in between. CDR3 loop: CASSPGTPTTETQYF. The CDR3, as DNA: TGTGCCAGCAGCCCCGGGACTCCAACTACGGAGACCCAGTACTTC. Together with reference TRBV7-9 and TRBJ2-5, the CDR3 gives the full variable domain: DTGVSQNPRHKITKRGQNVTFRCDPISEHNRLYWYRQTLGQGPEFLTYFQNEAQLEKSRLLSDRFSAERPKGSFSTLEIQRTEQGDSAMYLCASSPGTPTTETQYFGPGTRLLVL.

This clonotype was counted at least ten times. The CDR3 spells CASSLYTENTEAFF. CDR3 nucleotide sequence: TGCGCCAGCAGCTTATATACAGAGAACACTGAAGCTTTCTTT. The chain carries TRBV5-1 and TRBJ1-1; D call uncertain. V was pared by 2 bases and J by 1 base, with 9 bases between. Germline-derived CDR1 and CDR2 are SGHRS and YFSETQ. CDR3 size: 14 residues.

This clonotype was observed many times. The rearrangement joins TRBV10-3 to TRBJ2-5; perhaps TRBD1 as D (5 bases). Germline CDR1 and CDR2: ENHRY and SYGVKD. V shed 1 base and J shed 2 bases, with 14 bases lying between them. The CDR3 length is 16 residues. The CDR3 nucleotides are TGTGCCATCAGTGAGTTCACAGGAGCCGGACAAGAGACCCAGTACTTC. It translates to CAISEFTGAGQETQYF.

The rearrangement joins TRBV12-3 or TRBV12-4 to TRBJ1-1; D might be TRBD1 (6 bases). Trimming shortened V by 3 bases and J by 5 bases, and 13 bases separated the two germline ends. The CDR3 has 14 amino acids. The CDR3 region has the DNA TGTGCCAGCAGTTTTACAGGGAGGGTGACTGAAGCTTTCTTT. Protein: CASSFTGRVTEAFF.

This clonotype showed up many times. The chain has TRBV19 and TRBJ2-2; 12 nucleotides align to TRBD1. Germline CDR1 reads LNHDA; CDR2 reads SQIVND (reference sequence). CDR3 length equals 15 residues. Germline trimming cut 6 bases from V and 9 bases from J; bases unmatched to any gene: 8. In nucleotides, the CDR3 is TGTGCCAGTAGCAACCGGGACAGGGGGCGTCGGGAGCTGTTTTTT. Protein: CASSNRDRGRRELFF. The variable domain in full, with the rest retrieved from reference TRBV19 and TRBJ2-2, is DGGITQSPKYLFRKEGQNVTLSCEQNLNHDAMYWYRQDPGQGLRLIYYSQIVNDFQKGDIAEGYSVSREKKESFPLTVTSAQKNPTAFYLCASSNRDRGRRELFFGEGSRLTVL.

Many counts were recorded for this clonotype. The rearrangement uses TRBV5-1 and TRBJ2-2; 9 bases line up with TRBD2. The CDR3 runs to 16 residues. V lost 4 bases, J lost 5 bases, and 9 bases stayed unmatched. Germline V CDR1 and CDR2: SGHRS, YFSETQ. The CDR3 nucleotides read TGCGCCAGCAGCACTTTAGCGGGAGCGGAGACCGGGGAGCTGTTTTTT. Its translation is CASSTLAGAETGELFF. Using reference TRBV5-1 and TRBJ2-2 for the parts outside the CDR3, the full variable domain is KAGVTQTPRYLIKTRGQQVTLSCSPISGHRSVSWYQQTPGQGLQFLFEYFSETQRNKGNFPGRFSGRQFSNSRSEMNVSTLELGDSALYLCASSTLAGAETGELFFGEGSRLTVL.